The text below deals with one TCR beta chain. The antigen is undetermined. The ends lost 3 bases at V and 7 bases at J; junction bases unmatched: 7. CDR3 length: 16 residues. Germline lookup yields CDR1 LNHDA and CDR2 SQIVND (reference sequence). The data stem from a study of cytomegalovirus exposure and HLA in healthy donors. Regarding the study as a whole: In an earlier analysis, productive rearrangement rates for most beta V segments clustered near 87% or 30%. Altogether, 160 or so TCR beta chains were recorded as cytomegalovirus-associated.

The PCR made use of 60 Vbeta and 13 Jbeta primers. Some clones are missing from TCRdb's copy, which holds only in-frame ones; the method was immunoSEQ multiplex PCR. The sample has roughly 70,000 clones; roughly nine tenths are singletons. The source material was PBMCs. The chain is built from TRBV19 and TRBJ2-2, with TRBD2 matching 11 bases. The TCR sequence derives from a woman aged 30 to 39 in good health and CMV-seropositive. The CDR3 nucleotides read TGTGCCAGTAGTATTATTAGCGGGAGGGCCGGCGGGGAGCTGTTTTTT. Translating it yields CASSIISGRAGGELFF.